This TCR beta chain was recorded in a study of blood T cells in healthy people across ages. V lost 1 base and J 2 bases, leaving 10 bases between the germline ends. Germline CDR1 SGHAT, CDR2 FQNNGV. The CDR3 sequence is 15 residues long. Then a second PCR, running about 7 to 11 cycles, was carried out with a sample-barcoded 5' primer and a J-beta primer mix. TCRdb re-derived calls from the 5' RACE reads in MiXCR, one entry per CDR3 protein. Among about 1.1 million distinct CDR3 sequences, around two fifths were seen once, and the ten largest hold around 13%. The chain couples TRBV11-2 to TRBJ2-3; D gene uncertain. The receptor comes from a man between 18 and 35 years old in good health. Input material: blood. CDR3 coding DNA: TGTGCCAGCAGCTTAGTTCCGCGTTCCACAGATACGCAGTATTTT. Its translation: CASSLVPRSTDTQYF.